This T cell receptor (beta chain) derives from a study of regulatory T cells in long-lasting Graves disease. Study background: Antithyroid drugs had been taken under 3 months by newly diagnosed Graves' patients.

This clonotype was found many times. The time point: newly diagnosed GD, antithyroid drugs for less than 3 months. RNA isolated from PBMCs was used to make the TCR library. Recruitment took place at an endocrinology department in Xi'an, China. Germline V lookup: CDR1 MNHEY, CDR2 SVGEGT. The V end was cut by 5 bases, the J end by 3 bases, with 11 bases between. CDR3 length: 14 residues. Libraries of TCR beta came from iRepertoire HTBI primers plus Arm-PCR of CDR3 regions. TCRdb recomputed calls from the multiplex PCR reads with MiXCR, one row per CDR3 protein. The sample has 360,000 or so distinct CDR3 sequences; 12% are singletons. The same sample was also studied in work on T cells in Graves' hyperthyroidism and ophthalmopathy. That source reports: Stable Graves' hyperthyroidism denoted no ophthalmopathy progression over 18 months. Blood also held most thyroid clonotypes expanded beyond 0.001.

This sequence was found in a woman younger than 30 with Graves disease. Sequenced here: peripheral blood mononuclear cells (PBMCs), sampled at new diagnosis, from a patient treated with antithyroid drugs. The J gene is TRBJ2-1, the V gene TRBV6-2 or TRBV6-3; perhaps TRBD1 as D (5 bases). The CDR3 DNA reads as TGTGCCAGCAGTGAAAGAAGGGGCTACAATGAGCAGTTCTTC. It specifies CASSERRGYNEQFF.